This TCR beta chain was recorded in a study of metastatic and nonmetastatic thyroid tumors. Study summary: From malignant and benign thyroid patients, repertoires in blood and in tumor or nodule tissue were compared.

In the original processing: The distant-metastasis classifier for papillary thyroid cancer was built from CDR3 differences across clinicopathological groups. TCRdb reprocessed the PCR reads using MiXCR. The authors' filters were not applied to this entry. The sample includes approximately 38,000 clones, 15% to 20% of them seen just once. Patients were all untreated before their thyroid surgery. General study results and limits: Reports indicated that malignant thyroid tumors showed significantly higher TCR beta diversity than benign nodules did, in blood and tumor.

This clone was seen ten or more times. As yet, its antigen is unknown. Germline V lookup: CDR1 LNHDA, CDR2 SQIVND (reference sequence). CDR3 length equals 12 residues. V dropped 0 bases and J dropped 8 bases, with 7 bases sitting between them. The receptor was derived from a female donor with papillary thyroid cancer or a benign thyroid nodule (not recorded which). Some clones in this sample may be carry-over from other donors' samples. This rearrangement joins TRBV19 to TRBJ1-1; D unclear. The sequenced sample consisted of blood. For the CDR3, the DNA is TGTGCCAGTAGTATAGAGAGAGCGGAAGCTTTCTTT. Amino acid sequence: CASSIERAEAFF.